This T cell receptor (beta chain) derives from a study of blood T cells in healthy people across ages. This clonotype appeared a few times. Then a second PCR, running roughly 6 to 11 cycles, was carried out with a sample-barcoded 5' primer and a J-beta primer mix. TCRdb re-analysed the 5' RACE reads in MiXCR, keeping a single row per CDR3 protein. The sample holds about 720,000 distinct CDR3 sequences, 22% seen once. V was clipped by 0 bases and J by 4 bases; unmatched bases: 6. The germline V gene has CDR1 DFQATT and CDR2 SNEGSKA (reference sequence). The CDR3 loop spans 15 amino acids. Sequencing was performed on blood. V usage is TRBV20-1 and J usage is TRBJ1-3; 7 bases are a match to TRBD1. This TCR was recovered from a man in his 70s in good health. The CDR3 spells CSARDPAGGGNTIYF. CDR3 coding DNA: TGCAGTGCTAGAGATCCCGCAGGGGGAGGAAACACCATATATTTT.